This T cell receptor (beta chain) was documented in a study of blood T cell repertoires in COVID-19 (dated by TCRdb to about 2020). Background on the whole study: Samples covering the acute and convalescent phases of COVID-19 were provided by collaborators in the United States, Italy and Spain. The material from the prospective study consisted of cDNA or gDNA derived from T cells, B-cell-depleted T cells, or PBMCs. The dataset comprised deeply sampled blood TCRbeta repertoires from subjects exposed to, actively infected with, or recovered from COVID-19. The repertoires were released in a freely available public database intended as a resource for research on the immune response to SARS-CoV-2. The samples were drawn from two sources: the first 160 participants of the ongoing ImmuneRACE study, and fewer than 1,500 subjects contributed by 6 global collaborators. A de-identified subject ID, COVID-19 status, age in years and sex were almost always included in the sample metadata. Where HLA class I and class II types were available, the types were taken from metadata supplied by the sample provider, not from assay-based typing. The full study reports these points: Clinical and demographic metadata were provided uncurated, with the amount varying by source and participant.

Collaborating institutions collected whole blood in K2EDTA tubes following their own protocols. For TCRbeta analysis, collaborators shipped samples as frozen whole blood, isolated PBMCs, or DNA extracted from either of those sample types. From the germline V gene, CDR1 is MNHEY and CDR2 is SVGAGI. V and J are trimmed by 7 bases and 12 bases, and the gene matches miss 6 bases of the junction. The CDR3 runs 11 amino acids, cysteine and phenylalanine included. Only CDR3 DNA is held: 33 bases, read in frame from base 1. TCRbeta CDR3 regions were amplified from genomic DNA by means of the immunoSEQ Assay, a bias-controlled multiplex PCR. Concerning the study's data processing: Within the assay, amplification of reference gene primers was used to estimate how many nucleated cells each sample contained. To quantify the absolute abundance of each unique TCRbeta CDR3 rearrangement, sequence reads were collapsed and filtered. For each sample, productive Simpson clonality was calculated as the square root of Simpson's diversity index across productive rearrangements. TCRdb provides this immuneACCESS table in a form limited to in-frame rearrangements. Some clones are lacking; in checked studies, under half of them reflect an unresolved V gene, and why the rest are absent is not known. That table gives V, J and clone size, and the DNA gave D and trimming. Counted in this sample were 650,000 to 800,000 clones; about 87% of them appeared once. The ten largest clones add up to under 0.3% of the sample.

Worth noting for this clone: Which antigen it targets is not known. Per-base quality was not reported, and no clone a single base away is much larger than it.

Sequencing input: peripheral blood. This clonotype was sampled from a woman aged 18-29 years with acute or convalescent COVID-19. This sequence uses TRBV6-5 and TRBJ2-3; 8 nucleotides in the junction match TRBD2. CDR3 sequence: CASMGLENQYF. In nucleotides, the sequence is TGTGCCAGCATGGGACTAGAGAATCAGTATTTT.